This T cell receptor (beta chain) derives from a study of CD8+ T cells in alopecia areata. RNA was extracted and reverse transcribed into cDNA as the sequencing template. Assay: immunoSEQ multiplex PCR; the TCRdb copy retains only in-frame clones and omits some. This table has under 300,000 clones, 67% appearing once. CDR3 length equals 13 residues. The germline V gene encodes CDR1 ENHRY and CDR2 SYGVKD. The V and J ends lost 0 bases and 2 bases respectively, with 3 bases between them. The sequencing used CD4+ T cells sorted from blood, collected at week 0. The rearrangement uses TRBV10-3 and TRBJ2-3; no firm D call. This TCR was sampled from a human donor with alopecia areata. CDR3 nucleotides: TGTGCCATCAGTGAGTCTTTCACAGATACGCAGTATTTT. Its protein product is CAISESFTDTQYF.